Listed here are 4 T cell receptor beta chains from one sample, sequenced in a study of vaccination and CD4 T cells after COVID-19. The study sequenced cultured CD4+ T cell DNA using the Oncomine TCR Beta short-read assay. TCRdb redid the calling of the PCR reads with MiXCR, one entry per CDR3 protein. The sample records 9,500 to 15,000 distinct CDR3 sequences, 30% to 40% being singletons. Which antigens these TCRs recognize remains unknown. The treatment denotes: roughly nine-day PBMC culture with coronavirus spike peptide pools or control peptides (ViraFEST assay). The sequencing used CD4+ T cells from blood, cultured in vitro, collected after SARS-CoV-2 vaccination. Source of these receptors: a human donor who had recovered from COVID-19.

Only a few counts were recorded for this clonotype. V gene TRBV6-1 combines with J gene TRBJ1-1; D is unclear. Germline CDR1 reads MNHNS; CDR2 reads SASEGT. V was trimmed by 4 bases and J by 2 bases, leaving 8 bases between them. The CDR3 extends over 13 amino acids. The CDR3 reads CASSARVNTEAFF. The CDR3 region has the DNA TGTGCCAGCAGTGCTCGGGTAAACACTGAAGCTTTCTTT.

The chain has TRBV4-2 and TRBJ1-1; D gene unclear. The CDR3 totals 16 residues. Germline V gives CDR1 LGHNA, CDR2 YNFKEQ. Trimming stripped 5 bases from V and 1 base from J, with 17 bases between. In DNA, the CDR3 is TGTGCCAGCAGCAGGCCAACAAATGGGCGGAACACTGAAGCTTTCTTT. Amino acids: CASSRPTNGRNTEAFF.

This clonotype has more than one count but fewer than ten. V gene TRBV9 combines with J gene TRBJ1-3, with TRBD1 matching over 7 bases. The CDR3 runs to 17 residues. J was trimmed by 0 bases and V by 0 bases; bases with no gene match: 6. Germline CDR1 SGDLS, CDR2 YYNGEE. CDR3 region: CASSVAGQPLSGNTIYF. The CDR3 region has the DNA TGTGCCAGCAGCGTAGCGGGACAGCCCCTCTCTGGAAACACCATATATTTT.

V is TRBV15 and J is TRBJ1-1; D gene uncertain. The V gene's germline CDR1 is LNHNV and CDR2 YYDKDF (reference sequence). Trimming pared 6 bases from V and 1 base from J, leaving 12 bases between. This CDR3 region has 14 residues. CDR3 in amino acids: CATRYGNTNTEAFF. CDR3 nucleotide sequence: TGTGCCACCAGGTACGGGAACACGAACACTGAAGCTTTCTTT.